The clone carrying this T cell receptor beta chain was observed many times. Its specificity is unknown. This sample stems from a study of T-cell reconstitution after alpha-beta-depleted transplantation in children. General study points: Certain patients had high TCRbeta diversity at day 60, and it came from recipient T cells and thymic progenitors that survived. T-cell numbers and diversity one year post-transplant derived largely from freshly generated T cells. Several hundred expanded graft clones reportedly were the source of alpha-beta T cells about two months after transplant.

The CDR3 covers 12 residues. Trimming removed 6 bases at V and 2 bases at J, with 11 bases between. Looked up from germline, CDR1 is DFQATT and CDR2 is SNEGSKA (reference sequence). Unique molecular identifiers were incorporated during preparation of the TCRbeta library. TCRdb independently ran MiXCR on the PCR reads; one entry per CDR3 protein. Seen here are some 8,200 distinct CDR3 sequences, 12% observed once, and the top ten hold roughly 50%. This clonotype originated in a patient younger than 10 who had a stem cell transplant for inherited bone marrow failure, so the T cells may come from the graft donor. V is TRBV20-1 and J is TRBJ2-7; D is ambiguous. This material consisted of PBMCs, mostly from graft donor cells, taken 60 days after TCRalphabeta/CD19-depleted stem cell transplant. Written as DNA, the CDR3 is TGCAGTGCGGGCGGACGAACCTACGAGCAGTACTTC. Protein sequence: CSAGGRTYEQYF.